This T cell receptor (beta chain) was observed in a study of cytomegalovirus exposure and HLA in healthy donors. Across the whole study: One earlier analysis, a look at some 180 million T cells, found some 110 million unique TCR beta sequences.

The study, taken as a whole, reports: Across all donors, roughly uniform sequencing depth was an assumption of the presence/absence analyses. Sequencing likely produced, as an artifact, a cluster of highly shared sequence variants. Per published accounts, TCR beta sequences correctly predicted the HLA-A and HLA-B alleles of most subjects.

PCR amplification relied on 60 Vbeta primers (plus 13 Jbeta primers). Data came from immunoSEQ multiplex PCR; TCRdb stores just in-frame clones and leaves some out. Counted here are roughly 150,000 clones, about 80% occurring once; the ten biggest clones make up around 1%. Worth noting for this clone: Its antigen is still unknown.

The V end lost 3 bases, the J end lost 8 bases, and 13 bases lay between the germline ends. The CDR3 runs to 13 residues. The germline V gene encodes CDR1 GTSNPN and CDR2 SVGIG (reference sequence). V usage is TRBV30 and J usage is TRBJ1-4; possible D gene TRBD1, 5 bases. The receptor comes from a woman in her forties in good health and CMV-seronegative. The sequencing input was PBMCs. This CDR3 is CAWSGGRAEKLFF. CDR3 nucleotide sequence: TGTGCCTGGAGCGGGGGACGGGCGGAAAAACTGTTTTTT.